This passage covers 5 T cell receptor beta chains from one sample sequenced in a study of cytomegalovirus exposure and HLA in healthy donors. PCR involved 60 Vbeta and 13 Jbeta primers. Only in-frame clones appear in the TCRdb table, and some are missing; sequencing was by immunoSEQ multiplex PCR. The sample has about 150,000 clones; over 70% are singletons. The sample comprised PBMCs. These receptors all stem from a woman aged 35 to 49 in good health and CMV-seropositive.

The V call is TRBV19, the J call TRBJ1-6; D uncertain. Trimming removed 3 bases at V and 9 bases at J, with 12 bases between. The CDR3 extends over 14 amino acids. Germline V gene lookup returns CDR1 LNHDA and CDR2 SQIVND (reference sequence). CDR3 sequence (DNA): TGTGCCAGTAGTATGAGTCTCTCGGGTTCACCCCTCCACTTT. Protein: CASSMSLSGSPLHF.

The V and J genes are TRBV5-6 and TRBJ1-1, with no clear D. There are 12 residues in the CDR3. The germline gives CDR1 SGHDT, CDR2 YYEEEE. Trimming cost V 2 bases and J 8 bases, with 10 bases left between them. CDR3 sequence: CASSFWEAEAFF. CDR3 nucleotide sequence: TGTGCCAGCAGCTTTTGGGAGGCCGAAGCTTTCTTT.

J is TRBJ2-1 and V is TRBV11-3; 14 bases agree with TRBD2. This CDR3 comprises 18 residues. Germline values: CDR1 SGHNT, CDR2 YENEEA. V lost 0 bases to trimming and J lost 9 bases; unmatched junction nucleotides: 10. DNA for the CDR3: TGTGCCAGCAGCTTAGATCGGGGGACTAGCGGGGGAATGGCTGAGCAGTTCTTC. Translation gives CASSLDRGTSGGMAEQFF.

The CDR3 DNA follows: TGTGCCAGCAGCTTCGATCCGGGTGTTGAGTACGAGCAGTACTTC. Residues: CASSFDPGVEYEQYF. The J gene is TRBJ2-7, the V gene TRBV11-2; D unclear. Germline V gene data show CDR1 as SGHAT and CDR2 as FQNNGV. Trimming took 3 bases from V and 4 from J, leaving 16 bases between them. The CDR3 runs 15 residues.

The chain is built from TRBV7-2 and TRBJ2-3, with 9 bases that match TRBD2. The CDR3 has 15 amino acids. Germline lookup yields CDR1 SGHTA and CDR2 FQGNSA. The junction had 6 bases not matched to a gene; V was cut back by 2 bases and J by 6 bases. CDR3 bases: TGTGCCAGCAGCTTAAAAGGCGGGGGGGCCGATACGCAGTATTTT. This translates into CASSLKGGGADTQYF. The variable domain in full, with the rest retrieved from reference TRBV7-2 and TRBJ2-3, is GAGVSQSPSNKVTEKGKDVELRCDPISGHTALYWYRQSLGQGLEFLIYFQGNSAPDKSGLPSDRFSAERTGGSVSTLTIQRTQQEDSAVYLCASSLKGGGADTQYFGPGTRLTVL.